A selection of T cell receptor beta chains follows, all from one sample in a study of T cells in Graves' hyperthyroidism and ophthalmopathy. TCRdb re-called the multiplex PCR reads with MiXCR, one entry per CDR3 protein. The table lists hundreds of thousands of distinct CDR3 sequences, approximately 16% of them singletons, with 15% to 20% in the top ten. The sequencing sample was made of blood. The source is a woman between 18 and 29 years old with Graves' hyperthyroidism. CDR3s include the opening cysteine and the closing phenylalanine or tryptophan. The D gene is left open where the match is weak. Expanded clones are given a class, and other clones once, few, many or no size at all.

D gene	V gene	clone size	J gene	CDR3 DNA	CDR3 protein
.	TRBV20-1	.	TRBJ1-4	TGCAGTGCTAGAGTCCGGTTGGGGAATGAAAAACTGTTTTTT	CSARVRLGNEKLFF
.	TRBV6-2/TRBV6-3	.	TRBJ2-1	TGTGCCAGCAGTTACGGGCTCGACTACAATGAGCAGTTCTTC	CASSYGLDYNEQFF
.	TRBV4-2	few	TRBJ1-1	TGTGCCAGCAGCCCAAATGTGGGGACTGAAGCTTTCTTT	CASSPNVGTEAFF
.	TRBV20-1	.	TRBJ2-7	TGCAGTGCTTTAGGCAGGACCTCCTACGAGCAGTACTTC	CSALGRTSYEQYF
TRBD2	TRBV20-1	.	TRBJ2-5	TGCAGTGCTAAGGGGGGGGTAGCGGGGCGCCAAGAGACCCAGTACTTC	CSAKGGVAGRQETQYF
.	TRBV4-3	many	TRBJ1-1	TGCGCCAGCAGCCAAGATCGGGTGGAAGCTTTCTTT	CASSQDRVEAFF
TRBD2	TRBV29-1	many	TRBJ2-3	TGCAGCGCTATTAGCGGGAGCACAGATACGCAGTATTTT	CSAISGSTDTQYF
.	TRBV6-1	many	TRBJ2-7	TGTGCCAGCAGGACCGAGACTAGAGTCTCTTACGAGCAGTACTTC	CASRTETRVSYEQYF
TRBD2	TRBV20-1	.	TRBJ2-1	TGCAGTGCTAGAGCCGACCCTTCTAGCGGGAGAGGCGATGAGCAGTTCTTC	CSARADPSSGRGDEQFF
.	TRBV29-1	.	TRBJ2-3	TGCAGCGTTGCTGTTAGCACAGATACGCAGTATTTT	CSVAVSTDTQYF